The next 20 T cell receptor beta chains were all read from a single sample in a study of control samples from healthy donors and cancer patients. TCRdb keeps only in-frame clones here, not all; method: immunoSEQ multiplex PCR. The sample comprises roughly 130,000 clones, 90% to 95% of which are singletons, and 1.5% to 2% rests with the top ten. Material: PBMCs. The receptors derive from a man in his forties or fifties with head and neck cancer.

The chain is built from TRBV29-1 and TRBJ1-2; no reliable D call. Germline lookup yields CDR1 SQVTM and CDR2 ANQGSEA. This CDR3 comprises 10 residues. The CDR3 nucleotides are TGCACCTCGTGGGGAGATGGCTACACCTTC. This encodes CTSWGDGYTF.

V is TRBV5-6 and J is TRBJ2-1; no clear D gene. CDR3 length: 13 amino acids. Germline CDR1 reads SGHDT; CDR2 reads YYEEEE. V lost 4 bases and J lost 2, with 7 bases in between. CDR3 loop: CASSPRAYNEQFF. The CDR3 DNA is TGTGCCAGCAGCCCTAGGGCCTACAATGAGCAGTTCTTC.

The count of this clone is one. The chain is built from TRBV29-1 and TRBJ2-3; D perhaps matches TRBD2 (6 bases). V shed 0 bases and J shed 8 bases, with 24 bases lying between them. Germline assignment: CDR1 SQVTM and CDR2 ANQGSEA. The CDR3 is made up of 17 amino acids. The CDR3 loop is CSVEDTRGGWGVGTQYF. CDR3 nucleotides: TGCAGCGTTGAAGATACCCGTGGGGGATGGGGGGTTGGTACGCAGTATTTT.

V and J are TRBV11-2 and TRBJ2-7; 7 bases fit TRBD2. V lost 7 bases and J lost 6; bases outside the gene matches: 9. Germline V gene data show CDR1 as SGHAT and CDR2 as FQNNGV. This CDR3 has 13 amino acids. Written as DNA, the CDR3 is TGTGCCAGCACACCGGGACTACGAGGCGAGCAGTACTTC. As protein: CASTPGLRGEQYF.

V and J are TRBV11-1 and TRBJ2-5; either TRBD1 or TRBD2 may supply D (6 bases each). Trimming stripped 6 bases from V and 4 bases from J, with 15 bases between. CDR1 and CDR2 from the germline V gene are SGHAT and FQDESV (reference sequence). The CDR3 covers 14 residues. The CDR3 region is CASSTEGGIETQYF. The CDR3 region has the DNA TGTGCCAGCAGTACCGAGGGGGGTATAGAGACCCAGTACTTC.

The chain has TRBV5-1 and TRBJ2-2, with D perhaps given as TRBD1 or TRBD2 (5 bases each). CDR3 length: 15 residues. Germline V gene sequence: CDR1 SGHRS, CDR2 YFSETQ. The V end lost 0 bases, the J end lost 4 bases, and 10 bases lay between the germline ends. The CDR3 nucleotides are TGCGCCAGCAGCTTGGTTCCGGGGCCCACCGGGGAGCTGTTTTTT. Amino acid sequence: CASSLVPGPTGELFF.

The DNA for the CDR3 is TGTGCCAGCAGCCCAGGGGGGGGCCAAGAGACCCAGTACTTC. Translation: CASSPGGGQETQYF. The V and J genes are TRBV7-6 and TRBJ2-5; possibly TRBD1 or TRBD2 for D (7 bases each). Trimming cost V 5 bases and J 1 base, with 11 bases left between them. This CDR3 region has 14 residues. In germline, CDR1 is SGHVS, CDR2 FNYEAQ.

The count of this clone is one. The chain is built from TRBV2 and TRBJ1-2, with D unresolved. V gave up 6 bases and J gave up 10 bases, with 12 bases separating them. The CDR3 consists of 11 residues. Germline V gene lookup returns CDR1 SNHLY and CDR2 FYNNEI. The CDR3 is CASSQVIDYTF. CDR3 nucleotide sequence: TGTGCCAGCAGCCAGGTAATCGACTACACCTTC.

This sequence joins TRBV9 and TRBJ1-6, with D possibly matching TRBD1 (5 bases). Trimming cost V 4 bases and J 3 bases, with 11 bases left between them. Germline V lookup: CDR1 SGDLS, CDR2 YYNGEE. CDR3 length: 15 residues. The CDR3 sequence is CASSLRGDYNSPLHF. CDR3 sequence (DNA): TGTGCCAGCAGCCTAAGAGGGGACTATAATTCACCCCTCCACTTT.

The gene calls are TRBV6-5 and TRBJ2-7; D uncertain. Looked up from germline, CDR1 is MNHEY and CDR2 is SVGAGI. This CDR3 is 15 amino acids long. Trimming pared 0 bases from V and 7 bases from J, leaving 16 bases between. The CDR3 is CASSYSRQSSREQYF. Written as DNA, the CDR3 is TGTGCCAGCAGTTACTCGAGGCAATCCTCTCGGGAGCAGTACTTC.

The V and J genes are TRBV30 and TRBJ2-2; 8 positions agree with TRBD1. CDR1 is GTSNPN and CDR2 is SVGIG in the germline V gene (reference sequence). V gave up 3 bases and J gave up 4 bases; unmatched junction bases: 13. This CDR3 comprises 17 residues. The CDR3 region is CAWSGTARTGSTGELFF. The CDR3 nucleotides read TGTGCCTGGAGCGGGACTGCCCGGACAGGGAGCACCGGGGAGCTGTTTTTT.

The chain joins TRBV4-2 to TRBJ2-4, with 10 bases that match TRBD2. Germline trimming cut 0 bases from V and 4 bases from J; bases unmatched to any gene: 6. This CDR3 region has 17 residues. Germline CDR1 is LGHNA and CDR2 is YNFKEQ. The CDR3 DNA is TGTGCCAGCAGCCAAGATCCAGTTAGCGGGGGGAAAAACATTCAGTACTTC. Translating it yields CASSQDPVSGGKNIQYF.

The chain is built from TRBV18 and TRBJ2-2, with D perhaps matching TRBD2 (5 bases). The V end was cut by 3 bases, the J end by 5 bases, with 13 bases between. The germline V gene encodes CDR1 KGHSH and CDR2 LQKENI. This CDR3 has 15 amino acids. This CDR3 is CASSPDGIQTGELFF. The CDR3 DNA reads as TGTGCCAGCTCACCGGACGGGATCCAAACCGGGGAGCTGTTTTTT.

The chain combines TRBV30 with TRBJ2-3; 11 bases align to TRBD2. Germline V gene data show CDR1 as GTSNPN and CDR2 as SVGIG (reference sequence). After removal of 4 bases from V and 2 bases from J, the junction contained 5 bases not matched to a gene. This CDR3 spans 15 amino acids. The CDR3 protein is CAWTGLAELTDTQYF. DNA of the CDR3: TGTGCCTGGACGGGACTAGCGGAACTCACAGATACGCAGTATTTT.

V is TRBV4-3 and J is TRBJ2-2; D uncertain. V was cut by 1 base and J by 6 bases, with 0 bases left in between. The CDR3 has 11 residues. From germline, CDR1 is LGHNA and CDR2 YSLEER. DNA for the CDR3: TGCGCCAGCAGCCAAGCCGGGGAGCTGTTTTTT. Translated, it gives CASSQAGELFF.

The chain has TRBV9 and TRBJ2-4; D is perhaps TRBD2 (5 bases). Trimming took off 3 bases at V and 7 bases at J, with 17 bases between the two ends. The CDR3 sequence is 15 residues long. The germline V gene has CDR1 SGDLS and CDR2 YYNGEE. Written as DNA, the CDR3 is TGTGCCAGCAGCGCGGACTGGAGTTTGGGTAACATTCAGTACTTC. It specifies CASSADWSLGNIQYF.

The rearrangement joins TRBV9 to TRBJ1-1, with 10 nucleotides matching TRBD1. Germline trimming cut 3 bases from V and 0 bases from J; bases unmatched to any gene: 5. The CDR3 spans 16 residues. Germline V gene sequence: CDR1 SGDLS, CDR2 YYNGEE. Written as DNA, the CDR3 is TGTGCCAGCAGCGGAGACAGGGGGCTAGTGAACACTGAAGCTTTCTTT. It is translated as CASSGDRGLVNTEAFF.

The V and J genes are TRBV6-2 or TRBV6-3 and TRBJ1-5; 8 bases agree with TRBD1. Trimming cost V 2 bases and J 6 bases; bases outside gene matches: 6. This CDR3 has 15 residues. Germline V CDR1 and CDR2: MNHEY, SVGEGT. The CDR3 DNA sequence: TGTGCCAGCAGTTACGGAGGACAGGGTGGTCAGCCCCAGCATTTT. It specifies CASSYGGQGGQPQHF.

CDR3 region: CASSEAPQGPYGYTF. CDR3 nucleotide sequence: TGTGCCAGCAGTGAAGCGCCTCAGGGCCCCTATGGCTACACCTTC. This chain links TRBV6-1 with TRBJ1-2; D might be TRBD1 (5 bases). Germline loops: CDR1 MNHNS, CDR2 SASEGT. The germline V and J ends were trimmed by 0 bases and 4 bases, with 12 bases remaining between them. This CDR3 has 15 amino acids.

V gene TRBV5-6 combines with J gene TRBJ1-1; TRBD1 matches at 7 bases. Germline V gene sequence: CDR1 SGHDT, CDR2 YYEEEE. V gave up 2 bases and J gave up 3 bases; unmatched junction bases: 10. The CDR3 contains 16 residues. The DNA of the CDR3 is TGTGCCAGCAGCTTCGTGAGGGGGCGCAAGTACACTGAAGCTTTCTTT. Encoded protein: CASSFVRGRKYTEAFF.